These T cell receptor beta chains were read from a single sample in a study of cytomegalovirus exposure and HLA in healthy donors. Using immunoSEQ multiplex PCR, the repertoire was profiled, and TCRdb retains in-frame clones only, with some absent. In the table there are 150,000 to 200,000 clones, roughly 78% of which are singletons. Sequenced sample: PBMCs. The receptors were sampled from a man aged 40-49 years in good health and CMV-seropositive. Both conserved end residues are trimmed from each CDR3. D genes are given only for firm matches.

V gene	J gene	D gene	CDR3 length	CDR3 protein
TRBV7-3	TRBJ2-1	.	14	ASSPNRGGGHNEQF
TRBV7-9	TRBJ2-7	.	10	SSSLLTGEQY
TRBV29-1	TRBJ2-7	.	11	SVTKAVDYEQY
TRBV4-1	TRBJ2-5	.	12	ASSQDTGQETQY
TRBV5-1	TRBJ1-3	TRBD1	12	ASRLDRGGNTIY
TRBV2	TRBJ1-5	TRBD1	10	ASSPTGVSQH
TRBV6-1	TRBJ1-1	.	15	ASSERTSGRGNTEAF
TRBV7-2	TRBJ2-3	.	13	ASSSVGTSTDTQY
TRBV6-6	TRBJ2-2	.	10	ASSPKTGELF
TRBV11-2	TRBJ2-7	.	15	ASSLPPSGWKSYEQY
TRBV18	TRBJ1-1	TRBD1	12	ASSPLSGQGEAF
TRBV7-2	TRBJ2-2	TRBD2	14	ASSLGLGPSTGELF
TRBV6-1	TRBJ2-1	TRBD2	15	ASSAGGGLAVYNEQF
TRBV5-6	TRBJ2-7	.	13	ASSPSTGVFGEQY
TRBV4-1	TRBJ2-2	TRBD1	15	ASSQVRDRGDTGELF
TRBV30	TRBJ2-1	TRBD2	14	AWSVGLDLPYNEQF
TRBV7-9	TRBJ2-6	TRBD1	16	ASSSPLRTGPGANVLT
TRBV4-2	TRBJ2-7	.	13	ASSQEEGRTYEQY
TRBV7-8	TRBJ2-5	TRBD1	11	ASSSGQQETQY
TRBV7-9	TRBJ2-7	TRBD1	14	ASSLLPGQGSLEQY
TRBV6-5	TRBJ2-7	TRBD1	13	ASTQTGTGAYEQY
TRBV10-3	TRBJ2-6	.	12	AISAGSGANVLT
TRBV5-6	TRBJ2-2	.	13	ASSTLEGDTGELF
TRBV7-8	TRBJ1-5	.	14	ASSLVGQRRDQPQH
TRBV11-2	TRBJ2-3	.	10	ASSPVGSAQY
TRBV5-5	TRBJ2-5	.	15	ASSSLRTARNQETQY
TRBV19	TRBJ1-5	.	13	ASSTGKRSNQPQH
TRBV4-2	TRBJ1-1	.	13	ASSQDREGSTEAF
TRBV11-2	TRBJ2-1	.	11	ASSLEVGDEQF
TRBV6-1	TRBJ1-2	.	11	ASCLQGDYGYT
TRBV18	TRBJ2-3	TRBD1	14	ASSPRRQGVSDTQY
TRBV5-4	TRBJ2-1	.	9	ASSFGGAGV
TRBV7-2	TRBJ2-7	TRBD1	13	ASSLGQGGTYEQY
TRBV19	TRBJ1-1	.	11	ASSTSLNTEAF
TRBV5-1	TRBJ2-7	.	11	ASSLSTVNEQY
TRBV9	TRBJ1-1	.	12	ASSVGGRDTEAF
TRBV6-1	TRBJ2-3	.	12	ASSVQAGTDTQY